This note documents a single T cell receptor (beta chain) sequence. The sample belongs to a study of cytomegalovirus exposure and HLA in healthy donors. The PCR ran on 60 Vbeta and 13 Jbeta primers. Some clones are missing from TCRdb's copy, which holds only in-frame ones; the method was immunoSEQ multiplex PCR. The table lists 100,000 to 150,000 clones, approximately 80% of them singletons, with about 3% in the top ten. V dropped 4 bases and J dropped 2 bases, with 7 bases sitting between them. CDR3 length: 13 amino acids. Germline-derived CDR1 and CDR2 are LNHNV and YYDKDF (reference sequence). The origin of this receptor is a woman under 30 in good health and CMV-seropositive. The chain recombines TRBV15 with TRBJ2-3; D call uncertain. Sequencing input: PBMCs. Written as DNA, the CDR3 is TGTGCCACCAGCACTACGAACACAGATACGCAGTATTTT. Translated, it gives CATSTTNTDTQYF.